The T cell receptor beta chain under discussion was sequenced for a study of T-cell memory formation after mild COVID-19. Study as a whole: For the most part, TCR clusters were specific to one donor. Notes on the study in general: Later expanders leaned CD4+, whereas day 15 to 85 contracting clones were balanced CD4/CD8. CD4+ contracting clones lay mainly in CM and EM, CD8+ ones in EMRA. Some clones that responded were present in memory (sampled pre-infection), which suggests cross-reactive memory joined.

Concerning this clonotype itself: Its antigen remains unidentified.

Each CDR3 protein gets one entry after TCRdb re-called the 5' RACE reads with MiXCR. This table has hundreds of thousands of distinct CDR3 sequences, 17% appearing once. The CDR3 length is 19 residues. Germline V CDR1 and CDR2: MNHEY, SVGEGT. J gave up 3 bases and V 2 bases, and 12 bases lay outside the gene matches. This clonotype originated in an adult woman who had mild COVID-19 (a few samples of this study predate the infection). Cell type and time point are not known. The V and J genes are TRBV6-2 or TRBV6-3 and TRBJ2-3; TRBD2 agrees at 12 bases. The sequenced sample consisted of PBMCs or a T cell subset sorted from them (not recorded which). In DNA, the CDR3 is TGTGCCAGCAGTTACGATAGTTCGACTAGCGGGAGAGTGACAGATACGCAGTATTTT. Translating it yields CASSYDSSTSGRVTDTQYF.